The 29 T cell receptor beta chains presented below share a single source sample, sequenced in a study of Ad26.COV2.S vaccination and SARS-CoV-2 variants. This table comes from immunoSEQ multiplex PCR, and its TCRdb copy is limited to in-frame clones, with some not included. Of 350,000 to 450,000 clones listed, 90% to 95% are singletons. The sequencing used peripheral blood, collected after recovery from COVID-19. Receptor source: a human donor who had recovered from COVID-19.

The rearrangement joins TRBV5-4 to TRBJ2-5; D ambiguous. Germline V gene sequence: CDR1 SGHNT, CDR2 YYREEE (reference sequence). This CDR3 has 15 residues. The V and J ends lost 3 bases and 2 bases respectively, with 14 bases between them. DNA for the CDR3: TGTGCCAGCAGCTCTCCGGCTGACCCGCAAGAGACCCAGTACTTC. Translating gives CASSSPADPQETQYF.

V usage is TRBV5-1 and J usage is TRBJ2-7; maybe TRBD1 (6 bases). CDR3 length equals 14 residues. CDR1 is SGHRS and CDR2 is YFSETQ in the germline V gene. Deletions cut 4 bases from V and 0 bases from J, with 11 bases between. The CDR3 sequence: CASSVGHLSYEQYF. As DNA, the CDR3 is TGCGCCAGCAGCGTGGGACACCTCTCCTACGAGCAGTACTTC.

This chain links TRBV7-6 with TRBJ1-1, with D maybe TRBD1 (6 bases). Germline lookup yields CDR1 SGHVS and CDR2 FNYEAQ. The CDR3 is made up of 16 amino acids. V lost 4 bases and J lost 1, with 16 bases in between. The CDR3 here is CASSSRAGAQNTEAFF. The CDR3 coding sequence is TGTGCCAGCAGCTCACGAGCGGGGGCTCAGAACACTGAAGCTTTCTTT.

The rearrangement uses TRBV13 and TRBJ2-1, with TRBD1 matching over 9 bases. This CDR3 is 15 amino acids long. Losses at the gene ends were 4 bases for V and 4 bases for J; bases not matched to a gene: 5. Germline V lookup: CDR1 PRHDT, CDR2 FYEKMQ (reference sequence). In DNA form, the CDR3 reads TGTGCCAGCAGCTCAACCGGGACAGGGTACAATGAGCAGTTCTTC. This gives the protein CASSSTGTGYNEQFF. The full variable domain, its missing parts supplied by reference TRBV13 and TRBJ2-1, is AAGVIQSPRHLIKEKRETATLKCYPIPRHDTVYWYQQGPGQDPQFLISFYEKMQSDKGSIPDRFSAQQFSDYHSELNMSSLELGDSALYFCASSSTGTGYNEQFFGPGTRLTVL.

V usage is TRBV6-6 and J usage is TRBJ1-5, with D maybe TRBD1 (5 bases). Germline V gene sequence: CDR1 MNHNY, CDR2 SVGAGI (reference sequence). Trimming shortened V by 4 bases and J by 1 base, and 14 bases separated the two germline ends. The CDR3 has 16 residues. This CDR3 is CASSSSGFVSNQPQHF. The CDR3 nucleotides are TGTGCCAGCAGTTCGTCAGGGTTCGTCAGCAATCAGCCCCAGCATTTT.

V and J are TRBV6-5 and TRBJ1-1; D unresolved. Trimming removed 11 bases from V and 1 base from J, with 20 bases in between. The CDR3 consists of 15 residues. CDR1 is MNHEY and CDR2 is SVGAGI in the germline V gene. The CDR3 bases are TGTGCCGCGTCCAGAGCAGGTTGGGGGAACACTGAAGCTTTCTTT. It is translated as CAASRAGWGNTEAFF.

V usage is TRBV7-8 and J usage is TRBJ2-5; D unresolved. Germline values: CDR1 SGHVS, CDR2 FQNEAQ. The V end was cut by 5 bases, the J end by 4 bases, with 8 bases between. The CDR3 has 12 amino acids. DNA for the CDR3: TGTGCCAGCAGCCAACAGAGAGAGACCCAGTACTTC. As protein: CASSQQRETQYF.

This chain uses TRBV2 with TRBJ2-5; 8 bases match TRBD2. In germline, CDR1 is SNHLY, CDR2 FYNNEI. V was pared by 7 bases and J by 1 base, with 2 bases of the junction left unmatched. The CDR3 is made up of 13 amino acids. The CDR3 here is CASKRESQETQYF. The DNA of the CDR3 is TGTGCCAGCAAGCGGGAGAGCCAAGAGACCCAGTACTTC.

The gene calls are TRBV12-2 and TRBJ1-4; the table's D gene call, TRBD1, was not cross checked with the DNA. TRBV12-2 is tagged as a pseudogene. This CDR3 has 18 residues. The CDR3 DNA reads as TGTGCAAGTCGCTTAGAGCAACCGGGACAGGATTTTGGGGAAAAACTGTTTTTT. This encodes CASRLEQPGQDFGEKLFF.

The CDR3 DNA follows: TGTGCCATCAGGCCCGATGGAGGCCAGGAGACCCAGTACTTC. Amino acids: CAIRPDGGQETQYF. The chain recombines TRBV10-3 with TRBJ2-5; D possibly corresponds to TRBD2 (5 bases). V shed 6 bases and J shed 5 bases, with 16 bases lying between them. The CDR3 extends over 14 amino acids. Per the germline V gene, CDR1 is ENHRY and CDR2 is SYGVKD.

The CDR3 DNA reads as TGTGCCAGCAGCCTCAGGGGTCGTACCGGGGAGCTGTTTTTT. This sequence encodes CASSLRGRTGELFF. The chain has TRBV6-2 or TRBV6-3 and TRBJ2-2; TRBD1 is a possible D gene (6 bases). CDR1 is MNHEY, CDR2 SVGEGT, per germline. The CDR3 consists of 14 residues. V shed 6 bases and J shed 5 bases, with 13 bases lying between them.

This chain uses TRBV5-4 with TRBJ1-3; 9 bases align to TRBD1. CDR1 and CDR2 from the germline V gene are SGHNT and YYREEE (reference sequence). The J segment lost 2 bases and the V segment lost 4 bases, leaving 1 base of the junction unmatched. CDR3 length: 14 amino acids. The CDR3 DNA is TGTGCCAGCAGCGGGACAGGGACTGGAAACACCATATATTTT. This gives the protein CASSGTGTGNTIYF.

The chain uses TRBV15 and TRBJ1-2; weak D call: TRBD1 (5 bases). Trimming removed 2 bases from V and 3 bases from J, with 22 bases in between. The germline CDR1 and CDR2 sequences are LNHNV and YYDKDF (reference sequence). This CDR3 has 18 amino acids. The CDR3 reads CATSRHRRQNLRYYGYTF. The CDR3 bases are TGTGCCACCAGCAGACATCGACGACAGAACCTAAGATACTATGGCTACACCTTC.

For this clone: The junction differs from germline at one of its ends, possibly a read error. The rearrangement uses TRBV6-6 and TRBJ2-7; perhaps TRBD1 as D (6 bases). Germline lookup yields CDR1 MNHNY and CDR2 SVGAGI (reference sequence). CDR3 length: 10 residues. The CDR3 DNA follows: TGTGCCAGCAGTGATGGACAGCCCCTCTTC. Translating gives CASSDGQPLF.

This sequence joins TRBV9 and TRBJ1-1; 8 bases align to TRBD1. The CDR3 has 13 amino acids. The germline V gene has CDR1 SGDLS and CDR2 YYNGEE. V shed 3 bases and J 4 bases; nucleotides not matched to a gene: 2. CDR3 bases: TGTGCCAGCAGCGGGACAGGGAGCACTGAAGCTTTCTTT. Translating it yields CASSGTGSTEAFF. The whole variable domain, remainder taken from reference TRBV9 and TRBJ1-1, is DSGVTQTPKHLITATGQRVTLRCSPRSGDLSVYWYQQSLDQGLQFLIQYYNGEERAKGNILERFSAQQFPDLHSELNLSSLELGDSALYFCASSGTGSTEAFFGQGTRLTVV.

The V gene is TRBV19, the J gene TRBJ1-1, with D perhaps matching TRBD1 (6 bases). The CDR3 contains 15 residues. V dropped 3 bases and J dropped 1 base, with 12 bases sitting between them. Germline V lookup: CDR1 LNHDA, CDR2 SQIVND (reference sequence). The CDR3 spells CASSMPWTENTEAFF. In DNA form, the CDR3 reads TGTGCCAGTAGTATGCCCTGGACAGAGAACACTGAAGCTTTCTTT.

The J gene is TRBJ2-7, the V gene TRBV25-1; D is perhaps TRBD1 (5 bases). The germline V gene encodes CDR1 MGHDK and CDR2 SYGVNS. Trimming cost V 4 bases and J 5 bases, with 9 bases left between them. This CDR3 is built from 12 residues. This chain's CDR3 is CASSVIGDEQYF. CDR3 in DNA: TGTGCCAGCAGTGTTATAGGGGACGAGCAGTACTTC.

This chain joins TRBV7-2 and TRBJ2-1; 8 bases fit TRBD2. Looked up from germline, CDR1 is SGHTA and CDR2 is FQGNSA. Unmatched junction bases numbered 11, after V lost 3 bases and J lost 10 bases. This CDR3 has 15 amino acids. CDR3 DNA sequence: TGTGCCAGCAGCTTGGGAGGCGGGGGGCTTTCAGAGCAGTTCTTC. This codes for CASSLGGGGLSEQFF.

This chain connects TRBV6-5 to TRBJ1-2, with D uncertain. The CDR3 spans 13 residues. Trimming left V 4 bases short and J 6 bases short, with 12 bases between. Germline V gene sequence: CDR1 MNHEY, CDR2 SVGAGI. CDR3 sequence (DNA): TGTGCCAGCAGTTCCTCCGGGGTCCATGGCTACACCTTC. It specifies CASSSSGVHGYTF.

CDR3 nucleotide sequence: TGTGCCAGCACCACCCTGCACGAAGCTGGAAACACCATATATTTT. Protein product: CASTTLHEAGNTIYF. This sequence joins TRBV5-6 and TRBJ1-3, with D unclear. Trimming removed 6 bases at V and 2 bases at J, with 15 bases between. The CDR3 length is 15 residues. Germline CDR1 SGHDT, CDR2 YYEEEE.

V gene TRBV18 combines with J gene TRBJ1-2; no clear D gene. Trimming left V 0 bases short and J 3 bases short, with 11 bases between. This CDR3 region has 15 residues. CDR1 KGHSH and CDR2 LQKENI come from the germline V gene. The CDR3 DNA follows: TGTGCCAGCTCACCACCCCGGACGGCTGACTATGGCTACACCTTC. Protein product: CASSPPRTADYGYTF. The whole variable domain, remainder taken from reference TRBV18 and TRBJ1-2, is NAGVMQNPRHLVRRRGQEARLRCSPMKGHSHVYWYRQLPEEGLKFMVYLQKENIIDESGMPKERFSAEFPKEGPSILRIQQVVRGDSAAYFCASSPPRTADYGYTFGSGTRLTVV.

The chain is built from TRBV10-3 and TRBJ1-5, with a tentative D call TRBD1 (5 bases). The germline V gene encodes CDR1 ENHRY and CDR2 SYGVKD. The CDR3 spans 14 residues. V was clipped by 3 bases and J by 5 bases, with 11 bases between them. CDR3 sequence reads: CAISEAGIDQPQHF. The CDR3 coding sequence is TGTGCCATCAGTGAAGCAGGGATCGATCAGCCCCAGCATTTT.

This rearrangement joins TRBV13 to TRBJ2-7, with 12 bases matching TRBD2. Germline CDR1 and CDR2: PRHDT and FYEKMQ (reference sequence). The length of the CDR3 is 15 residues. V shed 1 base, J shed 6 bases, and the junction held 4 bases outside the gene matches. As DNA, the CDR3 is TGTGCCAGCAGCTTAGCGACTAGCGGGGGTTCCGAGCAGTACTTC. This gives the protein CASSLATSGGSEQYF.

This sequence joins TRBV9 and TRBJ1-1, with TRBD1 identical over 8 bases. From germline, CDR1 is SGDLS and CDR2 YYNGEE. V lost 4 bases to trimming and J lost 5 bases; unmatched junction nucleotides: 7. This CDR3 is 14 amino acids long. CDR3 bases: TGTGCCAGCAGCACCGGACAGGGCGGAACTGAAGCTTTCTTT. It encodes CASSTGQGGTEAFF. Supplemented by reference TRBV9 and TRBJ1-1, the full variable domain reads DSGVTQTPKHLITATGQRVTLRCSPRSGDLSVYWYQQSLDQGLQFLIQYYNGEERAKGNILERFSAQQFPDLHSELNLSSLELGDSALYFCASSTGQGGTEAFFGQGTRLTVV.

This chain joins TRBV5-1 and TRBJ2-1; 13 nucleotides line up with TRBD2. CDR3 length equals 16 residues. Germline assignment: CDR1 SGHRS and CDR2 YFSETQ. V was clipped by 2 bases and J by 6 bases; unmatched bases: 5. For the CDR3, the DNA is TGCGCCAGCAGCTTCGGACTAGCGGGGGCCGGCAATGAGCAGTTCTTC. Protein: CASSFGLAGAGNEQFF.

CDR3 amino acids: CASSSLPAPIGTSGGRGSYNEQFF. As DNA, the CDR3 is TGTGCCAGCAGCTCCCTACCCGCGCCGATTGGGACTAGCGGGGGACGGGGCTCCTACAATGAGCAGTTCTTC. The V call is TRBV7-1, the J call TRBJ2-1; 14 bases align to TRBD2. TRBV7-1 is given ORF status, its function remaining uncertain. The CDR3 is made up of 24 amino acids. V shed 3 bases and J 0 bases; nucleotides not matched to a gene: 22.

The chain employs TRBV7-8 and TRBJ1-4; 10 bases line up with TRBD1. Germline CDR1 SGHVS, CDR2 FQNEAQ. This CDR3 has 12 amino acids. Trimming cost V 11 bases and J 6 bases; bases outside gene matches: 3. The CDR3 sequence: CAAGQGDEKLFF. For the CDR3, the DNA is TGTGCCGCCGGACAGGGGGATGAAAAACTGTTTTTT.

CDR3 amino acids: CASSFRQVNTEAFF. Here the CDR3 DNA reads TGTGCCAGCAGCTTTAGACAGGTAAACACTGAAGCTTTCTTT. The V and J genes are TRBV13 and TRBJ1-1, with D possibly being TRBD1 (6 bases). The CDR3 is 14 amino acids. The germline V gene encodes CDR1 PRHDT and CDR2 FYEKMQ (reference sequence). Trimming stripped 3 bases from V and 2 bases from J, with 10 bases between.

This CDR3 is CASYTNSGNTIYF. Written as DNA, the CDR3 is TGTGCCAGCTATACCAACTCTGGAAACACCATATATTTT. The rearrangement joins TRBV18 to TRBJ1-3; D is uncertain. The V gene's germline CDR1 is KGHSH and CDR2 LQKENI. Trimming removed 7 bases from V and 0 bases from J, with 7 bases in between. This CDR3 comprises 13 residues.